Shown below are 8 T cell receptor beta chains from a single sample sequenced in a study of T cell responses to AZD1222 COVID-19 vaccine. Libraries were prepared by immunoSEQ multiplex PCR; TCRdb keeps only in-frame clonotypes and omits some of them. The data show about 110,000 clones, under 95% seen once. Sample: peripheral blood, taken on day 0 of AZD1222 vaccination. The source is an adult in good health.

The chain uses TRBV28 and TRBJ2-1; no firm D call. Germline V gene data show CDR1 as MDHEN and CDR2 as SYDVKM. Trimming took off 5 bases at V and 0 bases at J, with 14 bases between the two ends. The CDR3 covers 16 residues. CDR3 bases: TGTGCCAGCAGTCCCAGGCGTGCTCGCTCCTACAATGAGCAGTTCTTC. Translating it yields CASSPRRARSYNEQFF. The whole variable domain, filled in from reference TRBV28 and TRBJ2-1, reads DVKVTQSSRYLVKRTGEKVFLECVQDMDHENMFWYRQDPGLGLRLIYFSYDVKMKEKGDIPEGYSVSREKKERFSLILESASTNQTSMYLCASSPRRARSYNEQFFGPGTRLTVL.

The chain employs TRBV10-2 and TRBJ2-7, with unresolved D. This CDR3 contains 15 residues. Germline V gene lookup returns CDR1 WSHSY and CDR2 SAAADI. V lost 3 bases and J lost 0, with 12 bases in between. The CDR3 DNA is TGCGCCAGCAGTGATTTGACACTTAGCTCCTACGAGCAGTACTTC. It codes for CASSDLTLSSYEQYF.

This clone is a singleton in its sample. V usage is TRBV19 and J usage is TRBJ1-2; 7 bases fit TRBD1. V was clipped by 6 bases and J by 7 bases; unmatched bases: 17. The CDR3 covers 16 residues. CDR1 is LNHDA, CDR2 SQIVND, per germline (reference sequence). CDR3 amino acids: CASSMPAGTASGGYTF. In DNA, the CDR3 is TGTGCCAGTAGCATGCCCGCCGGGACAGCCTCGGGTGGCTACACCTTC.

The genes are TRBV15 and TRBJ1-4; D is perhaps TRBD1 (5 bases). Germline values: CDR1 LNHNV, CDR2 YYDKDF (reference sequence). Trimming removed 5 bases at V and 2 bases at J, with 12 bases between. The CDR3 length is 15 residues. CDR3 nucleotides: TGTGCCACCAGCCAACCCCGGGACACTAATGAAAAACTGTTTTTT. Protein sequence: CATSQPRDTNEKLFF.

Here the CDR3 reads CASRPGAGNTIYF. The CDR3 DNA sequence: TGTGCCAGCAGACCAGGGGCGGGAAACACCATATATTTT. V is TRBV14 and J is TRBJ1-3, with TRBD1 as a possible D gene (6 bases). Germline CDR1 SGHDN, CDR2 FVKESK. The V end lost 6 bases, the J end lost 4 bases, and 10 bases lay between the germline ends. The CDR3 loop spans 13 amino acids.

The chain employs TRBV9 and TRBJ1-1; 9 positions match TRBD1. After removal of 4 bases from V and 5 bases from J, the junction contained 6 bases not matched to a gene. The CDR3 has 14 residues. The germline V gene encodes CDR1 SGDLS and CDR2 YYNGEE. CDR3 in amino acids: CASSIATGGTEAFF. DNA for the CDR3: TGTGCCAGCAGCATCGCGACAGGGGGGACTGAAGCTTTCTTT.

The chain couples TRBV7-2 to TRBJ2-1, with D uncertain. Germline-derived CDR1 and CDR2 are SGHTA and FQGNSA. The germline V and J ends were trimmed by 1 base and 7 bases, with 11 bases remaining between them. There are 14 residues in the CDR3. CDR3 residues: CASSLGVRSNEQFF. CDR3 nucleotide sequence: TGTGCCAGCAGCTTAGGCGTCCGGTCAAATGAGCAGTTCTTC.

The genes are TRBV2 and TRBJ2-3, with TRBD2 matching over 8 bases. Germline loops: CDR1 SNHLY, CDR2 FYNNEI. Trimming cost V 4 bases and J 6 bases; bases outside gene matches: 6. The CDR3 runs 14 residues. The CDR3 loop is CASSAGGAADTQYF. The CDR3 region has the DNA TGTGCCAGCAGTGCCGGGGGGGCCGCGGATACGCAGTATTTT.